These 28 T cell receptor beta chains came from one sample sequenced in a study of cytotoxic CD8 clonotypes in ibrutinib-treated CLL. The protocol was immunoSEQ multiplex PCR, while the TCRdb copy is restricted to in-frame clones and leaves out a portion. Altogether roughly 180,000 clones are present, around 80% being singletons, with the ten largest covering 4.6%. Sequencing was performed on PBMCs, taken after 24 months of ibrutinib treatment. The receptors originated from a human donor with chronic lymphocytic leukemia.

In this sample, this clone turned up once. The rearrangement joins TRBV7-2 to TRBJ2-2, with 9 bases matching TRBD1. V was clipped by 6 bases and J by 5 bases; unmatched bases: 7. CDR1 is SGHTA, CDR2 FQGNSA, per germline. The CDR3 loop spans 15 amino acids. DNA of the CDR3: TGTGCCAGCAGGCGGGACAGGGCGGGGACCGGGGAGCTGTTTTTT. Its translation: CASRRDRAGTGELFF.

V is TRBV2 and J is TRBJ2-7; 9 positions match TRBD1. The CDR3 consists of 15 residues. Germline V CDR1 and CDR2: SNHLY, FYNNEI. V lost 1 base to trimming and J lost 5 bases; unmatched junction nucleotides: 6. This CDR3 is CASSEEGTGRNEQYF. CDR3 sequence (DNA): TGTGCCAGCAGTGAAGAGGGGACAGGGCGGAACGAGCAGTACTTC.

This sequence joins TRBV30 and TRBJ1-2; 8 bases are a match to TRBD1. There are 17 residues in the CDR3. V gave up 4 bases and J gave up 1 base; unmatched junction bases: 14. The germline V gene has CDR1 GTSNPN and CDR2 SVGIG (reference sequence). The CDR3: CAWTTSAGTGINYGYTF. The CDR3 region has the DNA TGTGCCTGGACCACTAGCGCCGGGACAGGAATTAACTATGGCTACACCTTC.

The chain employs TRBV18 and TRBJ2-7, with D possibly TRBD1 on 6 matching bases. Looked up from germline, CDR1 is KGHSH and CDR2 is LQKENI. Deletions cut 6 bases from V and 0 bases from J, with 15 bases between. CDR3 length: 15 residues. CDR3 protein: CASSQGGRLSYEQYF. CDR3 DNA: TGTGCCAGCTCTCAAGGGGGACGTCTCTCCTACGAGCAGTACTTC.

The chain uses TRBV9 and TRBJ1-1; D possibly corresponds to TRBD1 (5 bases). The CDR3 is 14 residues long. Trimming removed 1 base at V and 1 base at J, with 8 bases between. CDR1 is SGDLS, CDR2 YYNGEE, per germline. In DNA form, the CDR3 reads TGTGCCAGCAGCGTACAGGGATCGAACACTGAAGCTTTCTTT. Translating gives CASSVQGSNTEAFF.

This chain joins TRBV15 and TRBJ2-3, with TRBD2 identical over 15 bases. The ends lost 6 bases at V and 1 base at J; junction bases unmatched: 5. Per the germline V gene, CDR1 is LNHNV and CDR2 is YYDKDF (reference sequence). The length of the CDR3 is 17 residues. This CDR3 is CATRGTSGRLGTDTQYF. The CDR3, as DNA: TGTGCCACCAGGGGGACTAGCGGGAGGTTGGGCACAGATACGCAGTATTTT. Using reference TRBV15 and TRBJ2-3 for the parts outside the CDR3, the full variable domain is DAMVIQNPRYQVTQFGKPVTLSCSQTLNHNVMYWYQQKSSQAPKLLFHYYDKDFNNEADTPDNFQSRRPNTSFCFLDIRSPGLGDTAMYLCATRGTSGRLGTDTQYFGPGTRLTVL.

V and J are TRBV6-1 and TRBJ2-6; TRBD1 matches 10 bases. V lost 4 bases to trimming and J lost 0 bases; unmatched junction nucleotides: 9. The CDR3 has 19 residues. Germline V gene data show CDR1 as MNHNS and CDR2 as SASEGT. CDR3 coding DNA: TGTGCCAGCAGTGGCAATCCGGGACAGGGGATCTCTGGGGCCAACGTCCTGACTTTC. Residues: CASSGNPGQGISGANVLTF.

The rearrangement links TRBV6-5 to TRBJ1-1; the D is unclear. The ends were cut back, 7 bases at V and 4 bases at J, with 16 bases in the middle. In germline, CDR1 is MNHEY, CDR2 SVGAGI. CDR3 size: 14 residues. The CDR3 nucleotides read TGTGCCAGCACTTTTACACAGTCGTTCACTGAAGCTTTCTTT. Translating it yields CASTFTQSFTEAFF.

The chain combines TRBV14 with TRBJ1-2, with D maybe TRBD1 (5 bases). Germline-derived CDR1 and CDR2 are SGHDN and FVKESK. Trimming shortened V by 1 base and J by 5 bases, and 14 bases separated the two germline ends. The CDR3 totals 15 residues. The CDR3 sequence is CASSQGFGREYGYTF. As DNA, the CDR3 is TGTGCCAGCAGCCAAGGATTTGGCAGGGAATATGGCTACACCTTC. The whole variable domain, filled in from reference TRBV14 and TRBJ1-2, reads EAGVTQFPSHSVIEKGQTVTLRCDPISGHDNLYWYRRVMGKEIKFLLHFVKESKQDESGMPNNRFLAERTGGTYSTLKVQPAELEDSGVYFCASSQGFGREYGYTFGSGTRLTVV.

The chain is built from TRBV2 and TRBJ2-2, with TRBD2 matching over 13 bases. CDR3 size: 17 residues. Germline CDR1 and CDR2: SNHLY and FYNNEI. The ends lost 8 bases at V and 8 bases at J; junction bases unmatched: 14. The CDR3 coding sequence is TGTGCCAGCGTACGAAAACTAGCGGGGGGGCTAGAAGGGGAGCTGTTTTTT. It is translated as CASVRKLAGGLEGELFF.

In nucleotides, the CDR3 is TGTGCCAGCAGCTTAAGGCAACAGCTTCTCTCCTACGAGCAGTACTTC. Translating gives CASSLRQQLLSYEQYF. The V and J genes are TRBV11-2 and TRBJ2-7, with D uncertain. The CDR3 has 16 residues. V was shortened by 2 bases and J by 0 bases, with 14 bases between the two germline ends. The germline gives CDR1 SGHAT, CDR2 FQNNGV.

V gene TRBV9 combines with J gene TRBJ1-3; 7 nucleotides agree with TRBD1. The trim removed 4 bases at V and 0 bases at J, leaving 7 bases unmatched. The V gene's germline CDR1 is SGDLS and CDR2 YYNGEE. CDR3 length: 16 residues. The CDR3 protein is CASSLHGTVSGNTIYF. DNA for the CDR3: TGTGCCAGCAGCCTACACGGGACAGTCTCTGGAAACACCATATATTTT. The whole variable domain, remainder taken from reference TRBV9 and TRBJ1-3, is DSGVTQTPKHLITATGQRVTLRCSPRSGDLSVYWYQQSLDQGLQFLIQYYNGEERAKGNILERFSAQQFPDLHSELNLSSLELGDSALYFCASSLHGTVSGNTIYFGEGSWLTVV.

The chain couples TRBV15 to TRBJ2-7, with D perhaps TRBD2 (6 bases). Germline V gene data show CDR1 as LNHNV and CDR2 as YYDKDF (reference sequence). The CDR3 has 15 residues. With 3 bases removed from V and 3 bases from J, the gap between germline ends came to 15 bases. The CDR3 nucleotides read TGTGCCACCAGCAGGCCGGGACTTGGATTCTACGAGCAGTACTTC. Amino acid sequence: CATSRPGLGFYEQYF. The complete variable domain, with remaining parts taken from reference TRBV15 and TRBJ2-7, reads DAMVIQNPRYQVTQFGKPVTLSCSQTLNHNVMYWYQQKSSQAPKLLFHYYDKDFNNEADTPDNFQSRRPNTSFCFLDIRSPGLGDTAMYLCATSRPGLGFYEQYFGPGTRLTVT.

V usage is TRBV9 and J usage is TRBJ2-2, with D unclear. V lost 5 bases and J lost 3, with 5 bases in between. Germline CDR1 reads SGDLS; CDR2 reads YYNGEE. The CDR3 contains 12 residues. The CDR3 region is CASRDHTGELFF. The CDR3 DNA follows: TGTGCCAGCAGAGACCACACCGGGGAGCTGTTTTTT.

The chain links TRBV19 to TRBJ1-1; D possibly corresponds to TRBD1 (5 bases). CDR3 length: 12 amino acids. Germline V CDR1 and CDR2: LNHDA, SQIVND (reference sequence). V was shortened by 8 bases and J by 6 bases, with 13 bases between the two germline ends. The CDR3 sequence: CASRQGMPEAFF. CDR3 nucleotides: TGTGCCAGTCGCCAGGGCATGCCTGAAGCTTTCTTT.

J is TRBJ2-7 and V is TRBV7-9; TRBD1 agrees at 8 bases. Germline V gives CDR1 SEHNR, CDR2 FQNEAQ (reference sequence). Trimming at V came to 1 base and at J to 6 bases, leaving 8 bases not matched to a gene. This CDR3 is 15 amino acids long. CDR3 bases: TGTGCCAGCAGCTTAGAACGGACAGGGAATACCGAGCAGTACTTC. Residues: CASSLERTGNTEQYF.

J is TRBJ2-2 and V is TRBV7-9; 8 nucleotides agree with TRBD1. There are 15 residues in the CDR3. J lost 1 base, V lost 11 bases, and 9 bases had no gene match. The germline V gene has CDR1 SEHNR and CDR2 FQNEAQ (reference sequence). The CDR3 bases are TGTGCCCTCTCCCAGGGGGCACAGAACACCGGGGAGCTGTTTTTT. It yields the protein CALSQGAQNTGELFF.

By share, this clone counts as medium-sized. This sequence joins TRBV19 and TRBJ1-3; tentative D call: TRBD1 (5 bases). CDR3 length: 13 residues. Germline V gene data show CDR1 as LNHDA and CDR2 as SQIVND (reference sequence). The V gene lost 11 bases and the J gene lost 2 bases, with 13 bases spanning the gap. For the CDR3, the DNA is TGTGCCGTTATCGGAGGGGCTGGAAACACCATATATTTT. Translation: CAVIGGAGNTIYF.

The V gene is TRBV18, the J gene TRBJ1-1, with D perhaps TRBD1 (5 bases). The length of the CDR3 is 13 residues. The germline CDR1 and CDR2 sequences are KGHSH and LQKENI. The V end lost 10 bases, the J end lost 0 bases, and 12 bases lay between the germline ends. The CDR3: CATTGTVNTEAFF. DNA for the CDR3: TGTGCCACTACGGGGACGGTGAACACTGAAGCTTTCTTT.

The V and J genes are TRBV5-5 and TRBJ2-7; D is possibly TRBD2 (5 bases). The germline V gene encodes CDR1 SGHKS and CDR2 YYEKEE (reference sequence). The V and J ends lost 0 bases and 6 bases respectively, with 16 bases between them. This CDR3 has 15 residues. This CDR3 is CASSLDPGLRSEQYF. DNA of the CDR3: TGTGCCAGCAGCTTGGACCCCGGACTCCGGAGCGAGCAGTACTTC.

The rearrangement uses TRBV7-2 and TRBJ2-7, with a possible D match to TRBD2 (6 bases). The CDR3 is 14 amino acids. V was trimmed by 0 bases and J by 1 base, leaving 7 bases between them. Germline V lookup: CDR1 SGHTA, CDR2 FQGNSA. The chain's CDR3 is CASSLAGRSYEQYF. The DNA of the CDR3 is TGTGCCAGCAGCTTAGCGGGGAGGTCCTACGAGCAGTACTTC. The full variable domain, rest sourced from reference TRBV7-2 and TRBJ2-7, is GAGVSQSPSNKVTEKGKDVELRCDPISGHTALYWYRQSLGQGLEFLIYFQGNSAPDKSGLPSDRFSAERTGGSVSTLTIQRTQQEDSAVYLCASSLAGRSYEQYFGPGTRLTVT.

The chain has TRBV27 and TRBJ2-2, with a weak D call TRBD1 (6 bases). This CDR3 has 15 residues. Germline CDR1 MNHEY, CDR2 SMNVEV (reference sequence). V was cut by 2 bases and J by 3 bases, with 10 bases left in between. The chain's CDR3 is CASSLTGLDTGELFF. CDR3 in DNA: TGTGCCAGCAGTTTAACAGGGCTGGACACCGGGGAGCTGTTTTTT.

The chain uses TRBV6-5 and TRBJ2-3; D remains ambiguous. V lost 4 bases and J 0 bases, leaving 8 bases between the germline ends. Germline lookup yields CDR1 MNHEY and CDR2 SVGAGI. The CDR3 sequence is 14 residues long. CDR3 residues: CASSSLPSTDTQYF. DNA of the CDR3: TGTGCCAGCAGTTCCCTCCCAAGCACAGATACGCAGTATTTT.

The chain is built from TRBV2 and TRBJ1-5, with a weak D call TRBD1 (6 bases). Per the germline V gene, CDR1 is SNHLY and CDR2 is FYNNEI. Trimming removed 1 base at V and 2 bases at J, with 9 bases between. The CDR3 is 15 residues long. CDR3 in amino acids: CASSEEGGGNQPQHF. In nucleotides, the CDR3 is TGTGCCAGCAGTGAAGAGGGGGGGGGCAATCAGCCCCAGCATTTT.

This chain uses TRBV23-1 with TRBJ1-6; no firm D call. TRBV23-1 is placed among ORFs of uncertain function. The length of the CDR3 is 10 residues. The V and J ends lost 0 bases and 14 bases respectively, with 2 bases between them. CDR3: CASSQSALHF. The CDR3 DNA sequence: TGCGCCAGCAGTCAATCGGCCCTCCACTTT.

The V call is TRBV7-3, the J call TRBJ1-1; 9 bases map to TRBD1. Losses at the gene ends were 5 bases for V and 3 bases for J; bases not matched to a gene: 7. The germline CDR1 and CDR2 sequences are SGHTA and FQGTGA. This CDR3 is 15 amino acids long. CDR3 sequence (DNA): TGTGCCAGCAGCGCAAATACAGGGGGCGACACTGAAGCTTTCTTT. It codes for CASSANTGGDTEAFF.

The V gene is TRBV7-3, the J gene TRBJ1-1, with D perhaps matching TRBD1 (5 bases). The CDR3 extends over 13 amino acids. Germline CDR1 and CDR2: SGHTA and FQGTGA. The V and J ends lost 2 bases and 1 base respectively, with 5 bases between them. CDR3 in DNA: TGTGCCAGCAGCTTACAGGGGAACACTGAAGCTTTCTTT. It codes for CASSLQGNTEAFF.

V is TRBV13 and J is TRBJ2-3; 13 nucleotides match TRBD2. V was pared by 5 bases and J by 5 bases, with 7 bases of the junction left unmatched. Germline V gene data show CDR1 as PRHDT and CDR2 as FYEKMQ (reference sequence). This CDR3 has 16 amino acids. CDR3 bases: TGTGCCAGCAGCCCCCGGACTAGCGGGAGAGGAGATACGCAGTATTTT. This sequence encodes CASSPRTSGRGDTQYF.